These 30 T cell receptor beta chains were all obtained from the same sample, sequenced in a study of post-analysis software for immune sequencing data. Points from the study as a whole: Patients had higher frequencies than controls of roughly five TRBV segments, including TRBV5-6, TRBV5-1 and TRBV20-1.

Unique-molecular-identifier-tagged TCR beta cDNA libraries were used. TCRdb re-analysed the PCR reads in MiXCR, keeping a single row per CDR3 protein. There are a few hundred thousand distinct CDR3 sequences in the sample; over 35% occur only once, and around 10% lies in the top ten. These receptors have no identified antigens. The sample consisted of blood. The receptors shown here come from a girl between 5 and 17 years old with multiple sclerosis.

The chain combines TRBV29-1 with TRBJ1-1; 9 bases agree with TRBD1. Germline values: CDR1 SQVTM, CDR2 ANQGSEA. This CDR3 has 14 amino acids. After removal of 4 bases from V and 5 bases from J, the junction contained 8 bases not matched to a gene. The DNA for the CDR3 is TGCAGCGTTGTTAAAGGACAGGGGAATACTGAAGCTTTCTTT. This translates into CSVVKGQGNTEAFF.

CDR3 DNA: TGTGCCAGCACCGGGACAGTCATATACAATGAGCAGTTCTTC. Protein product: CASTGTVIYNEQFF. V usage is TRBV28 and J usage is TRBJ2-1; TRBD1 matches at 7 bases. Per the germline V gene, CDR1 is MDHEN and CDR2 is SYDVKM. J was trimmed by 4 bases and V by 7 bases; bases with no gene match: 7. The length of the CDR3 is 14 residues.

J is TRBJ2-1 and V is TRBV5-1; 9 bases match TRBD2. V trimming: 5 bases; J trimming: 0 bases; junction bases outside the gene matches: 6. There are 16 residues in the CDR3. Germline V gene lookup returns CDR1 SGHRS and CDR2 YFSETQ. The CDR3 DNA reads TGCGCCAGCAGTCGGACTAGCGTACCCTCCTACAATGAGCAGTTCTTC. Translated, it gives CASSRTSVPSYNEQFF.

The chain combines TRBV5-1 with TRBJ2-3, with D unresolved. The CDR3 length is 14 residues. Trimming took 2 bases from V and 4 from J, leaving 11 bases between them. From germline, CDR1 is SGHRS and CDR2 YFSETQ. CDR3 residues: CASSLPTGADTQYF. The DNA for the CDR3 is TGCGCCAGCAGCTTACCAACTGGGGCAGATACGCAGTATTTT.

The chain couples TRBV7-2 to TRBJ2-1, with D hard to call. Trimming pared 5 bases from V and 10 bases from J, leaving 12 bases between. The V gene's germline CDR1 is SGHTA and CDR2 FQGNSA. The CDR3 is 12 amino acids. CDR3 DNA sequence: TGTGCCAGCAGCCCTCCAGTCCCCGAGCAGTTCTTC. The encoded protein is CASSPPVPEQFF.

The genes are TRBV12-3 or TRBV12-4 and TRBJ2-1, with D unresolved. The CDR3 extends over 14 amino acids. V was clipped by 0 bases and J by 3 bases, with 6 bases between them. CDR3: CASSLAVNYNEQFF. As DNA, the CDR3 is TGTGCCAGCAGTTTAGCGGTCAACTACAATGAGCAGTTCTTC.

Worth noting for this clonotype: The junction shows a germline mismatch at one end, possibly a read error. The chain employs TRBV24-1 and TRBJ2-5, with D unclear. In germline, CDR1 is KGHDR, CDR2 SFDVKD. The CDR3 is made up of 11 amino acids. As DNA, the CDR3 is TGTGCCGCCAGATGGACGGATGAGCAGTACTTC. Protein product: CAARWTDEQYF.

CDR3: CASSRLTSGRSYEQYF. CDR3 in DNA: TGTGCCAGCAGTCGATTGACTAGCGGGAGATCCTACGAGCAGTACTTC. This sequence joins TRBV27 and TRBJ2-7; the match to TRBD2 covers 12 bases. Trimming removed 5 bases from V and 1 base from J; junction bases left unmatched: 6. In germline, CDR1 is MNHEY, CDR2 SMNVEV (reference sequence). The CDR3 has 16 amino acids.

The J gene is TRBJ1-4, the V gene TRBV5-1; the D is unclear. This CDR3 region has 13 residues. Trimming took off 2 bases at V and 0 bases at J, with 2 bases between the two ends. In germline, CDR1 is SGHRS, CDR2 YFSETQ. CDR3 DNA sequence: TGCGCCAGCAGCTTATCAACTAATGAAAAACTGTTTTTT. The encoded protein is CASSLSTNEKLFF. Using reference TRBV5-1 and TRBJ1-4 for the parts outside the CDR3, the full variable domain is KAGVTQTPRYLIKTRGQQVTLSCSPISGHRSVSWYQQTPGQGLQFLFEYFSETQRNKGNFPGRFSGRQFSNSRSEMNVSTLELGDSALYLCASSLSTNEKLFFGSGTQLSVL.

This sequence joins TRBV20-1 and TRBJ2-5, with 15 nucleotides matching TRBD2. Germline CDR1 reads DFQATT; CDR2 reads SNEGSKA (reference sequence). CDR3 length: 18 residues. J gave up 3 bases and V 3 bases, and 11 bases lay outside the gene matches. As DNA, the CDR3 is TGCAGTGCTAGGGGGGGCGGACTAGCGGGAGGGGCTGAAGAGACCCAGTACTTC. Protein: CSARGGGLAGGAEETQYF.

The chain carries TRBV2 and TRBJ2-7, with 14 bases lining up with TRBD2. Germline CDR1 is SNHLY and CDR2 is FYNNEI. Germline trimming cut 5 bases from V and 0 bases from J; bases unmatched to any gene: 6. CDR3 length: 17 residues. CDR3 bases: TGTGCCAGCAGTCGCGGACTAGCGGGAGGTGTCTCCTACGAGCAGTACTTC. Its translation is CASSRGLAGGVSYEQYF.

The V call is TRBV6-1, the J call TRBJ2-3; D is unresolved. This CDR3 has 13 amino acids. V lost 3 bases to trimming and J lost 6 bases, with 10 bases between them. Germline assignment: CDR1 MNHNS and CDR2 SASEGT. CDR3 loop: CASSEGRRDTQYF. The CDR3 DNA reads TGTGCCAGCAGTGAGGGCCGTCGCGATACGCAGTATTTT.

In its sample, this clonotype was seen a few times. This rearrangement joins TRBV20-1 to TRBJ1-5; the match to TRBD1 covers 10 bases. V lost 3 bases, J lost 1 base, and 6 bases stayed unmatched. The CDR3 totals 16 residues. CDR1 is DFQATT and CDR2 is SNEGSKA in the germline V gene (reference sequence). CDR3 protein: CSASPTGGGSNQPQHF. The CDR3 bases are TGCAGTGCTAGTCCGACAGGGGGCGGGAGCAATCAGCCCCAGCATTTT.

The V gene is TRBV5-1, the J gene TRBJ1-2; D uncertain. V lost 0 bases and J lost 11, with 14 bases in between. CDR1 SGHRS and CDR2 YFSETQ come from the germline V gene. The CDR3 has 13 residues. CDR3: CASSLVEGGGYTF. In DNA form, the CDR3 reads TGCGCCAGCAGCTTGGTAGAGGGTGGCGGGTACACCTTC.

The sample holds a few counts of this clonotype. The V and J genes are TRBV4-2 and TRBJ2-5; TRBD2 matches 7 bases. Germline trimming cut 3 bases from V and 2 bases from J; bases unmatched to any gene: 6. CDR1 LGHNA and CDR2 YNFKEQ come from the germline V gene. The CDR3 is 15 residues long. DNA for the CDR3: TGTGCCAGCAGCCATGGGCTAGCGGATCAAGAGACCCAGTACTTC. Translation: CASSHGLADQETQYF.

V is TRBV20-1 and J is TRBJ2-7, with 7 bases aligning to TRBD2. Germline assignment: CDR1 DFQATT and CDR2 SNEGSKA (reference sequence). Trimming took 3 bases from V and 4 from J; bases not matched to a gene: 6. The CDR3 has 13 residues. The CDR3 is CSARGGEPYEQYF. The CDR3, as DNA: TGCAGTGCTAGGGGAGGGGAGCCTTACGAGCAGTACTTC.

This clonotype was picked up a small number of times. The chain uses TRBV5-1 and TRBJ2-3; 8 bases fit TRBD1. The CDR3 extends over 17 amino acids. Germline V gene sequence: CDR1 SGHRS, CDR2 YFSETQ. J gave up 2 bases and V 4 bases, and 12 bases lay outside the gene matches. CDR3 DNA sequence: TGCGCCAGCAGCACTCGCCCCCAGGGGGCTCCCACAGATACGCAGTATTTT. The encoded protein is CASSTRPQGAPTDTQYF.

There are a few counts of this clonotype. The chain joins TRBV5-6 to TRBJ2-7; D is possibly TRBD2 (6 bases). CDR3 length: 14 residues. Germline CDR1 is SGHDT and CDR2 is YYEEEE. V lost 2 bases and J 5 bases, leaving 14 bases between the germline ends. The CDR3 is CASSFIGSQNEQYF. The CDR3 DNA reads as TGTGCCAGCAGCTTCATCGGGAGTCAAAACGAGCAGTACTTC.

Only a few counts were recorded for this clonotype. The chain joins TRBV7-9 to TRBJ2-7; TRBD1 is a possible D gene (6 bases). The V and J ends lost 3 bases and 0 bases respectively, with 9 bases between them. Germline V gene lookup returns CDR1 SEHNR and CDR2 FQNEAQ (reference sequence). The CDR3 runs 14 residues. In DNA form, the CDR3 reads TGTGCCAGCAGCTTCCAGGGGACCTCCTACGAGCAGTACTTC. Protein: CASSFQGTSYEQYF.

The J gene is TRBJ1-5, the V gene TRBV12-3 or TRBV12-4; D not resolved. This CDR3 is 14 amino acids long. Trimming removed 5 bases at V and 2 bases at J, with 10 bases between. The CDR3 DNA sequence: TGTGCCAGCAGTCCACGCCGGGGCAATCAGCCCCAGCATTTT. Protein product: CASSPRRGNQPQHF.

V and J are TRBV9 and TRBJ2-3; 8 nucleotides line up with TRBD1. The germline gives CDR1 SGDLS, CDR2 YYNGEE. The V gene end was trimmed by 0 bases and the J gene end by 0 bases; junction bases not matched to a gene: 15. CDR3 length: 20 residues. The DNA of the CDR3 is TGTGCCAGCAGCGTAGCTGAGGCAGGGGGCCTGATTTCTAGCACAGATACGCAGTATTTT. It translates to CASSVAEAGGLISSTDTQYF.

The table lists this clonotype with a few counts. The CDR3 sequence: CASSPGQNLYEQYF. In DNA, the CDR3 is TGCGCCAGCAGCCCGGGACAAAACCTCTACGAGCAGTACTTC. The chain joins TRBV5-1 to TRBJ2-7; TRBD1 is a possible D gene (6 bases). This CDR3 region has 14 residues. Trimming cost V 4 bases and J 3 bases, with 14 bases left between them. Germline values: CDR1 SGHRS, CDR2 YFSETQ.

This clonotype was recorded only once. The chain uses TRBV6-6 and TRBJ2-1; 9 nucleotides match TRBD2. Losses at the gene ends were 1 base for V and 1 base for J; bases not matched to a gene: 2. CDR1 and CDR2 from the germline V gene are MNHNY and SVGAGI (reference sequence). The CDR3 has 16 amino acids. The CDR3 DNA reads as TGTGCCAGCAGTTACTGGGCGGGAGGGTCCTACAATGAGCAGTTCTTC. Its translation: CASSYWAGGSYNEQFF.

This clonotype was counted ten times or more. CDR3 sequence: CSVGWGAGMNEQYF. In nucleotides, the CDR3 is TGCAGCGTTGGCTGGGGAGCAGGTATGAACGAGCAGTACTTC. J is TRBJ2-7 and V is TRBV29-1; tentative D call: TRBD2 (5 bases). The germline CDR1 and CDR2 sequences are SQVTM and ANQGSEA. The V end lost 4 bases, the J end lost 5 bases, and 18 bases lay between the germline ends. The CDR3 is made up of 14 amino acids.

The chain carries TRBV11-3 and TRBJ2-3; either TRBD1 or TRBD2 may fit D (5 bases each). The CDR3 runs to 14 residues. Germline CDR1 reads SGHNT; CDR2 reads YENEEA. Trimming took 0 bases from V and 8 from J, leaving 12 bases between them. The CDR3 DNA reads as TGTGCCAGCAGCTTAGATCGCCAGAGGGGTACGCAGTATTTT. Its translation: CASSLDRQRGTQYF.

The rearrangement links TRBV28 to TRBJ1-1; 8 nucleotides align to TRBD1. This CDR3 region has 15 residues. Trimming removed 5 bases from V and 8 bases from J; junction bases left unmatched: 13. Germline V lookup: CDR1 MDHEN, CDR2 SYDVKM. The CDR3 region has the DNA TGTGCCAGCAGTCCCATCGGGACAGGAATACTAGAAGCTTTCTTT. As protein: CASSPIGTGILEAFF.

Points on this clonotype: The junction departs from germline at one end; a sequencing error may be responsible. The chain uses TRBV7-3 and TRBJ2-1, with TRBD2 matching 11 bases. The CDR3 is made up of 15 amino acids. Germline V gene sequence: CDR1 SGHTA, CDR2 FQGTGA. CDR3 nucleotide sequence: TGTGCCAGCAGCCTTAGCGGGAGGGAGGACAATGGGCAGTTCTTC. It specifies CASSLSGREDNGQFF.

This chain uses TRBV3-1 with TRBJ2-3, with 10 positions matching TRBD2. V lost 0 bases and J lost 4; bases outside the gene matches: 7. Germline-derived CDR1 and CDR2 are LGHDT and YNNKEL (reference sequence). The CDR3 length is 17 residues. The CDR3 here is CASSQESSGRAADTQYF. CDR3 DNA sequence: TGTGCCAGCAGCCAAGAGTCCAGCGGGAGGGCGGCAGATACGCAGTATTTT.

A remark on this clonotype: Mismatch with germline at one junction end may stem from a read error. As DNA, the CDR3 is TGTGCTAGCAGCTTAATTAGCGGGGAGACCCAGTACTTC. It is translated as CASSLISGETQYF. This chain joins TRBV7-7 and TRBJ2-7, with 7 bases fitting TRBD2. The closer fit of TRBJ2-5 to the DNA end suggests the J call may be wrong. CDR1 is SSHAT and CDR2 is FNYEAQ in the germline V gene (reference sequence). The CDR3 runs to 13 residues.

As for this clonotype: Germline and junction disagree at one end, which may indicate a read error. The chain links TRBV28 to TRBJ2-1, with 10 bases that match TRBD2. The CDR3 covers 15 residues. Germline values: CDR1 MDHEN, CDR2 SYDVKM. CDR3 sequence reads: CASSFKIAGGNKQFF. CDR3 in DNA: TGTGCCAGCAGTTTCAAGATAGCGGGAGGCAATAAGCAGTTCTTC.